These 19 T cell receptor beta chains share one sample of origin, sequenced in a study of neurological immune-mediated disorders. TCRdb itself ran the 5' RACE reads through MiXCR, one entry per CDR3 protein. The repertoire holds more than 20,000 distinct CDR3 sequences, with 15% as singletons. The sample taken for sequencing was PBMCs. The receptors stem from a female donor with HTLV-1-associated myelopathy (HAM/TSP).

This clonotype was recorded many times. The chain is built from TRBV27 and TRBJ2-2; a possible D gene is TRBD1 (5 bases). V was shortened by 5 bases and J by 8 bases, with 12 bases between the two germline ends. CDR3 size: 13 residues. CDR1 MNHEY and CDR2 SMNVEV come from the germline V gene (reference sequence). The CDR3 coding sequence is TGTGCCAGCAGTGAAAGCAGGGCGGGGGAGCTGTTTTTT. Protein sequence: CASSESRAGELFF.

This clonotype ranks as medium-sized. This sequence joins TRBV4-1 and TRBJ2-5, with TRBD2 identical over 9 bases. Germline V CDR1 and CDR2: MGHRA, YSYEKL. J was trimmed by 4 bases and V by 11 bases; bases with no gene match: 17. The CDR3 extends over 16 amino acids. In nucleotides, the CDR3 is TGCGCCGCCTCGGGAGGGGTAGCGGGAGTAAGAGAGACCCAGTACTTC. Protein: CAASGGVAGVRETQYF.

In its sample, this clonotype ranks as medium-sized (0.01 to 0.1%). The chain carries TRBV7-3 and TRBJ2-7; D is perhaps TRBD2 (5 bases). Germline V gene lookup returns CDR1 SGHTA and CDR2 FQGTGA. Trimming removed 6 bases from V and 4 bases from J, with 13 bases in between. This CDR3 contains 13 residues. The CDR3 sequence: CASSLSSGYEQYF. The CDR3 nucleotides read TGTGCCAGCAGTCTCAGCAGCGGTTACGAGCAGTACTTC. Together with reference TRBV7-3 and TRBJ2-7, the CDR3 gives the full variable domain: GAGVSQTPSNKVTEKGKYVELRCDPISGHTALYWYRQSLGQGPEFLIYFQGTGAADDSGLPNDRFFAVRPEGSVSTLKIQRTERGDSAVYLCASSLSSGYEQYFGPGTRLTVT.

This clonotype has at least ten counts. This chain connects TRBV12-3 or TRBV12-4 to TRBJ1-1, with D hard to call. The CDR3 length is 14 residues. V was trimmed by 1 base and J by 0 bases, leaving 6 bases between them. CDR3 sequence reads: CASSLGTMNTEAFF. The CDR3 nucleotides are TGTGCCAGCAGTTTAGGTACCATGAACACTGAAGCTTTCTTT.

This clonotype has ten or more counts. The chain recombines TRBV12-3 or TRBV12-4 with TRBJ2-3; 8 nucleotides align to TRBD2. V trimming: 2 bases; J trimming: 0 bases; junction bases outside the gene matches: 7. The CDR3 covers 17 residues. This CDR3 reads CASSLRAQRGSTDTQYF. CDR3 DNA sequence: TGTGCCAGCAGTTTAAGGGCCCAGCGGGGGAGCACAGATACGCAGTATTTT.

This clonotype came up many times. This CDR3 is CSAIYGGSSGANVLTF. CDR3 sequence (DNA): TGCAGTGCTATCTACGGGGGCAGCTCTGGGGCCAACGTCCTGACTTTC. This chain links TRBV20-1 with TRBJ2-6, with D possibly called TRBD1 or TRBD2 (6 bases each). Looked up from germline, CDR1 is DFQATT and CDR2 is SNEGSKA (reference sequence). This CDR3 region has 16 residues. V lost 4 bases and J 0 bases, leaving 13 bases between the germline ends.

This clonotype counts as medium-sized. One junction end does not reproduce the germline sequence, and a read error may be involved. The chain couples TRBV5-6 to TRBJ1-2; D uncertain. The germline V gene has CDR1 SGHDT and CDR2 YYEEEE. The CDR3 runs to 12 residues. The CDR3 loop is CVSSYSNYGYTF. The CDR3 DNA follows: TGTGTCAGCAGCTACAGTAACTATGGCTACACCTTC.

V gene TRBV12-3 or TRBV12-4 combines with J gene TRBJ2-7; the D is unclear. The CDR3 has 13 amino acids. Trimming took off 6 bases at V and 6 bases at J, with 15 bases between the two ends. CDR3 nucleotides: TGTGCCAGCAGGGACGGCAGTCTGGGCGAGCAGTACTTC. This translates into CASRDGSLGEQYF.

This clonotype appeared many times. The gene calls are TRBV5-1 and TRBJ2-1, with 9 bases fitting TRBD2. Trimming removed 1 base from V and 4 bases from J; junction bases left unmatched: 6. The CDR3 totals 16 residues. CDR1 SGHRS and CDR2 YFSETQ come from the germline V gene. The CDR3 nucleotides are TGCGCCAGCAGCTTGTATAGCGGGGGACTGTACAATGAGCAGTTCTTC. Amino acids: CASSLYSGGLYNEQFF.

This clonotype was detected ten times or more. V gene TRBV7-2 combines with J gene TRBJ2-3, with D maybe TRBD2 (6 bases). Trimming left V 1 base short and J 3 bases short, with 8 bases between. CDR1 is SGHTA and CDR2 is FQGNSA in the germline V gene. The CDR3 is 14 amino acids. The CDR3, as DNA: TGTGCCAGCAGCTTAGTAAGCGGGACAGATACGCAGTATTTT. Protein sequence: CASSLVSGTDTQYF.

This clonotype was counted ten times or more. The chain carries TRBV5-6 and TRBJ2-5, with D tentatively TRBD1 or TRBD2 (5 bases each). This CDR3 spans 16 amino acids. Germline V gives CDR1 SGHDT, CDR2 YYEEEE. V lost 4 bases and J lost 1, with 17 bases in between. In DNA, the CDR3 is TGTGCCAGCAGCAGAAGGGGACGGTCCATCCAAGAGACCCAGTACTTC. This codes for CASSRRGRSIQETQYF.

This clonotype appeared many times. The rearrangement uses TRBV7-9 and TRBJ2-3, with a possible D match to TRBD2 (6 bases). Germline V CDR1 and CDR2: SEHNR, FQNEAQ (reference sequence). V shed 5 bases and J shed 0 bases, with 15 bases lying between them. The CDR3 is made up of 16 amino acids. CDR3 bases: TGTGCCAGCAGCCCTGGACTATCTTCTAGCACAGATACGCAGTATTTT. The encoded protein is CASSPGLSSSTDTQYF.

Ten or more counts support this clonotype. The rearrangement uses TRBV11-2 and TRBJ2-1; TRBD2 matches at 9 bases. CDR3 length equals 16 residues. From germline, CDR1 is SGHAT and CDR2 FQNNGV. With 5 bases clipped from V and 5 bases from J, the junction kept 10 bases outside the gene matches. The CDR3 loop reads CASSPSPSGIDNEQFF. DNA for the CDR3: TGTGCCAGCAGCCCAAGCCCTAGCGGGATAGACAATGAGCAGTTCTTC.

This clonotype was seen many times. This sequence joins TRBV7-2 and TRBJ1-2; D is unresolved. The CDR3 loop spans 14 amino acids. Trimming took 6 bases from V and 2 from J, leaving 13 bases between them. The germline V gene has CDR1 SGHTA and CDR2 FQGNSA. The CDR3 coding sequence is TGTGCCAGCAGTTCGGACGGGGAAAACTATGGCTACACCTTC. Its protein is CASSSDGENYGYTF.

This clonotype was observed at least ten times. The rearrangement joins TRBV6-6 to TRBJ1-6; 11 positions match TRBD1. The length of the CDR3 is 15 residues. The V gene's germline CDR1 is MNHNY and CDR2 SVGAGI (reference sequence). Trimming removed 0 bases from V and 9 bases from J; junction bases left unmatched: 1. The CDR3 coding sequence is TGTGCCAGCAGTTACTCCGGGACAGGGGGTTCACCCCTCCACTTT. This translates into CASSYSGTGGSPLHF.

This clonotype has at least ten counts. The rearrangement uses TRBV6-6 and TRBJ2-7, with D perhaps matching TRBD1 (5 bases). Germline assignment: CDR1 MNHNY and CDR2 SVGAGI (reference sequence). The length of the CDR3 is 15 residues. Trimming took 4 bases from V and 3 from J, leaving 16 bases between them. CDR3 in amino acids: CASSSGHSNLYEQYF. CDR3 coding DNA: TGTGCCAGCAGTTCAGGGCACTCCAACCTCTACGAGCAGTACTTC.

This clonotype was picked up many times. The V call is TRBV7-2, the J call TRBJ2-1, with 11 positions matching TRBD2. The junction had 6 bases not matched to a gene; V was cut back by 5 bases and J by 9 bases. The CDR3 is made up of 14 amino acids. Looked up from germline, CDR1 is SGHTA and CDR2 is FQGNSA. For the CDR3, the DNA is TGTGCCAGCAGCCAACTAGCGGGGGTCTTTGAGCAGTTCTTC. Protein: CASSQLAGVFEQFF.

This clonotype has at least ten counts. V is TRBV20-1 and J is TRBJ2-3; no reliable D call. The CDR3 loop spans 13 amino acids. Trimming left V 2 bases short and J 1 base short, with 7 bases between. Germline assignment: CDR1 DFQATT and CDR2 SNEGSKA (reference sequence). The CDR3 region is CSARPQGTDTQYF. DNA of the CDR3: TGCAGTGCTAGACCCCAGGGCACAGATACGCAGTATTTT.

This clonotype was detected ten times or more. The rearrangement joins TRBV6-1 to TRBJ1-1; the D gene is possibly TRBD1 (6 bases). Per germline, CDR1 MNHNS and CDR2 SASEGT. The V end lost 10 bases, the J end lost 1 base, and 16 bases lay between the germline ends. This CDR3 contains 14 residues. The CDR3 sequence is CATQRTDSNTEAFF. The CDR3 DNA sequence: TGTGCCACTCAACGGACAGATTCGAACACTGAAGCTTTCTTT.